One sample yielded the 25 T cell receptor beta chains listed below, sequenced in a study of T cell responses to AZD1222 COVID-19 vaccine. Using immunoSEQ multiplex PCR, the repertoire was profiled, and TCRdb retains in-frame clones only, with some absent. The sample includes some 120,000 clones, 91% of them seen just once. Sequencing was performed on peripheral blood, taken on day 0 of AZD1222 vaccination. The receptors were gathered from an adult in good health.

The chain recombines TRBV19 with TRBJ1-1, with TRBD1 as a possible D gene (5 bases). CDR3 size: 12 residues. Germline CDR1 is LNHDA and CDR2 is SQIVND (reference sequence). The V and J ends lost 3 bases and 8 bases respectively, with 10 bases between them. The CDR3 sequence: CASSMQGFEAFF. The CDR3 DNA follows: TGTGCCAGTAGTATGCAGGGTTTCGAAGCTTTCTTT.

The chain combines TRBV5-1 with TRBJ2-7, with TRBD2 matching over 7 bases. Germline V gene lookup returns CDR1 SGHRS and CDR2 YFSETQ. V shed 0 bases, J shed 3 bases, and the junction held 6 bases outside the gene matches. This CDR3 is built from 15 residues. The CDR3, as DNA: TGCGCCAGCAGCTTGGAAGCGGGACCCTTCTACGAGCAGTACTTC. It encodes CASSLEAGPFYEQYF. The entire variable domain, with the rest obtained from reference TRBV5-1 and TRBJ2-7, is as follows: KAGVTQTPRYLIKTRGQQVTLSCSPISGHRSVSWYQQTPGQGLQFLFEYFSETQRNKGNFPGRFSGRQFSNSRSEMNVSTLELGDSALYLCASSLEAGPFYEQYFGPGTRLTVT.

J is TRBJ2-7 and V is TRBV10-1; the match to TRBD1 covers 8 bases. The CDR3 covers 15 residues. Germline lookup yields CDR1 WNHNN and CDR2 SYGVQD (reference sequence). V lost 3 bases and J lost 4; bases outside the gene matches: 8. CDR3 amino acids: CASSDGAGGTYEQYF. The DNA for the CDR3 is TGCGCCAGCAGTGATGGGGCAGGGGGCACATACGAGCAGTACTTC.

Worth noting for this clone: The identical CDR3 is also encoded by other nucleotide sequences in the sample. This chain uses TRBV3-1 (or the pseudogene TRBV3-2) with TRBJ2-7; D uncertain. This CDR3 has 12 amino acids. The ends were cut back, 1 base at V and 3 bases at J, with 4 bases in the middle. CDR1 LGHDT and CDR2 YNNKEL come from the germline V gene (reference sequence). CDR3 protein: CASSQVGYEQYF. CDR3 DNA sequence: TGTGCCAGCAGCCAAGTAGGCTACGAGCAGTACTTC.

This clone was picked up one time. The chain employs TRBV3-1 (or the pseudogene TRBV3-2) and TRBJ1-2; D ambiguous. V was shortened by 0 bases and J by 4 bases, with 9 bases between the two germline ends. This CDR3 has 14 residues. The germline gives CDR1 LGHDT, CDR2 YNNKEL (reference sequence). For the CDR3, the DNA is TGTGCCAGCAGCCAAGATAACGGAATCTATGGCTACACCTTC. It specifies CASSQDNGIYGYTF.

The gene calls are TRBV24-1 and TRBJ2-7; D is possibly TRBD2 (6 bases). Trimming shortened V by 3 bases and J by 5 bases, and 7 bases separated the two germline ends. In germline, CDR1 is KGHDR, CDR2 SFDVKD. The CDR3 runs to 12 residues. The CDR3 loop reads CATSDRGNEQYF. CDR3 sequence (DNA): TGTGCCACCAGTGATCGGGGGAACGAGCAGTACTTC.

V and J are TRBV9 and TRBJ2-2; weak D call: TRBD1 (6 bases). The length of the CDR3 is 16 residues. Germline V gene lookup returns CDR1 SGDLS and CDR2 YYNGEE. The V gene lost 4 bases and the J gene lost 7 bases, with 20 bases spanning the gap. The CDR3 here is CASSPIILGGYGELFF. The CDR3 DNA sequence: TGTGCCAGCAGCCCTATTATCCTAGGGGGATACGGGGAGCTGTTTTTT.

This clone was observed once. V gene TRBV4-1 combines with J gene TRBJ1-5; D perhaps matches TRBD1 (5 bases). Germline CDR1 reads MGHRA; CDR2 reads YSYEKL. This CDR3 is built from 14 residues. Trimming cost V 5 bases and J 4 bases, with 12 bases left between them. CDR3 sequence: CASSTGDRNQPQHF. CDR3 in DNA: TGCGCCAGCAGCACAGGTGACAGAAATCAGCCCCAGCATTTT.

V and J are TRBV19 and TRBJ1-4; D possibly corresponds to TRBD1 (6 bases). Trimming cost V 6 bases and J 5 bases, with 10 bases left between them. The V gene's germline CDR1 is LNHDA and CDR2 SQIVND (reference sequence). The CDR3 has 13 amino acids. CDR3 nucleotide sequence: TGTGCCAGTAGCCTAACAGGGAATGAAAAACTGTTTTTT. Translation: CASSLTGNEKLFF.

This clone has a single count. The chain has TRBV5-1 and TRBJ2-5; 7 nucleotides match TRBD1. J lost 4 bases, V lost 0 bases, and 6 bases had no gene match. Germline V CDR1 and CDR2: SGHRS, YFSETQ. This CDR3 region has 15 residues. DNA for the CDR3: TGCGCCAGCAGCTTGGCGACAGGGAATGGAGAGACCCAGTACTTC. Translating it yields CASSLATGNGETQYF.

This chain connects TRBV5-6 to TRBJ1-3; 9 bases line up with TRBD1. The germline CDR1 and CDR2 sequences are SGHDT and YYEEEE. Trimming removed 4 bases from V and 4 bases from J; junction bases left unmatched: 12. The CDR3 is 17 residues long. The CDR3 region has the DNA TGTGCCAGCAGCCCGACGGTCAACAGGGGGCAAGGAAACACCATATATTTT. This gives the protein CASSPTVNRGQGNTIYF.

This chain uses TRBV3-1 (or the pseudogene TRBV3-2) with TRBJ2-1; 8 bases line up with TRBD2. This CDR3 has 13 residues. The V gene end was trimmed by 3 bases and the J gene end by 9 bases; junction bases not matched to a gene: 4. CDR1 LGHDT and CDR2 YNNKEL come from the germline V gene (reference sequence). Here the CDR3 DNA reads TGTGCCAGCAGCCACGGGACTAGAGGTGAGCAGTTCTTC. Its protein is CASSHGTRGEQFF.

This chain joins TRBV2 and TRBJ2-1; 7 bases align to TRBD2. The germline V gene encodes CDR1 SNHLY and CDR2 FYNNEI. This CDR3 is built from 12 residues. V was pared by 7 bases and J by 8 bases, with 5 bases of the junction left unmatched. For the CDR3, the DNA is TGTGCCAGCAAGGGAGGGTTGGATGAGCAGTTCTTC. This codes for CASKGGLDEQFF.

This chain joins TRBV4-2 and TRBJ1-1, with D possibly TRBD1 on 5 matching bases. The CDR3 loop spans 15 amino acids. V was trimmed by 8 bases and J by 5 bases, leaving 21 bases between them. In germline, CDR1 is LGHNA, CDR2 YNFKEQ. This CDR3 reads CASGPSTTEGTEAFF. DNA for the CDR3: TGTGCCAGCGGACCATCAACTACAGAGGGGACTGAAGCTTTCTTT.

The genes are TRBV19 and TRBJ1-5, with 8 positions matching TRBD1. This CDR3 spans 17 amino acids. J lost 0 bases, V lost 8 bases, and 12 bases had no gene match. Germline CDR1 and CDR2: LNHDA and SQIVND (reference sequence). CDR3 protein: CASRSEQGDYSNQPQHF. The CDR3 region has the DNA TGTGCCAGTCGTTCCGAACAGGGGGACTATAGCAATCAGCCCCAGCATTTT.

In DNA form, the CDR3 reads TGTGCCAGCAGTCCCCTGGACAGGAACACTGAAGCTTTCTTT. Translated: CASSPLDRNTEAFF. V is TRBV27 and J is TRBJ1-1; perhaps TRBD1 as D (6 bases). The V end lost 5 bases, the J end lost 1 base, and 11 bases lay between the germline ends. The CDR3 sequence is 14 residues long. Germline CDR1 and CDR2: MNHEY and SMNVEV (reference sequence).

The V gene is TRBV28, the J gene TRBJ1-3; D remains unclear. The CDR3 covers 13 residues. The V end was cut by 6 bases, the J end by 6 bases, with 12 bases between. Germline lookup yields CDR1 MDHEN and CDR2 SYDVKM. The CDR3 reads CASSPLDENTIYF. The CDR3, as DNA: TGTGCCAGCAGCCCTCTGGATGAAAACACCATATATTTT.

This chain connects TRBV28 to TRBJ1-1, with D tentatively TRBD1 (5 bases). This CDR3 has 12 residues. Germline assignment: CDR1 MDHEN and CDR2 SYDVKM. Trimming took 2 bases from V and 6 from J, leaving 7 bases between them. CDR3 sequence (DNA): TGTGCCAGCAGTTTAATAGGGGCTGAAGCTTTCTTT. It codes for CASSLIGAEAFF.

The chain links TRBV16 to TRBJ2-7; unclear D gene. The V end was cut by 0 bases, the J end by 2 bases, with 2 bases between. This CDR3 has 12 residues. In germline, CDR1 is KGHSY, CDR2 FQNENV. This chain's CDR3 is CASSQSPYEQYF. CDR3 in DNA: TGTGCCAGCAGCCAATCCCCCTACGAGCAGTACTTC.

The chain links TRBV7-6 to TRBJ2-3, with D perhaps TRBD1 (6 bases). CDR1 SGHVS and CDR2 FNYEAQ come from the germline V gene. V was trimmed by 7 bases and J by 0 bases, leaving 14 bases between them. The length of the CDR3 is 15 residues. As DNA, the CDR3 is TGTGCCAGCACCCCAGTGGGACAAAGCACAGATACGCAGTATTTT. Amino acid sequence: CASTPVGQSTDTQYF.

This rearrangement joins TRBV27 to TRBJ1-1; 7 bases map to TRBD1. Per germline, CDR1 MNHEY and CDR2 SMNVEV (reference sequence). This CDR3 is 14 amino acids long. Trimming at V came to 2 bases and at J to 5 bases, leaving 5 bases not matched to a gene. The DNA for the CDR3 is TGTGCCAGCAGTTTACAACAGGGGAGGACTGAAGCTTTCTTT. The encoded protein is CASSLQQGRTEAFF.

The chain couples TRBV29-1 to TRBJ2-3; D is undetermined. V lost 7 bases, J lost 2 bases, and 13 bases lay in between. Germline V lookup: CDR1 SQVTM, CDR2 ANQGSEA. This CDR3 spans 13 amino acids. The CDR3 loop reads CSAQSGYTDTQYF. The CDR3 bases are TGCAGCGCCCAGTCGGGCTACACAGATACGCAGTATTTT.

V and J are TRBV4-2 and TRBJ1-3; D is possibly TRBD1 (6 bases). The CDR3 totals 16 residues. Germline CDR1 LGHNA, CDR2 YNFKEQ. Between the trimmed V and J ends, which lost 3 bases and 1 base, there was a span of 13 bases. The CDR3 protein is CASSHNDRISGNTIYF. In DNA form, the CDR3 reads TGTGCCAGCAGCCACAACGACAGGATTTCTGGAAACACCATATATTTT.

The rearrangement joins TRBV5-1 to TRBJ1-6, with TRBD1 matching over 8 bases. The CDR3 loop spans 16 amino acids. CDR1 and CDR2 (germline): SGHRS, YFSETQ. V shed 0 bases, J shed 10 bases, and the junction held 9 bases outside the gene matches. CDR3 DNA: TGCGCCAGCAGCTTGGTGGGCCTACAGGGGGGATCACCCCTCCACTTT. Its protein is CASSLVGLQGGSPLHF.

A single count supports this clone. This sequence joins TRBV14 and TRBJ2-7, with a possible D match to TRBD1 (5 bases). Germline-derived CDR1 and CDR2 are SGHDN and FVKESK. CDR3 length: 14 residues. V lost 2 bases, J lost 1 base, and 9 bases lay in between. CDR3 loop: CASSQTRQSYEQYF. CDR3 sequence (DNA): TGTGCCAGCAGCCAAACACGACAGTCCTACGAGCAGTACTTC.